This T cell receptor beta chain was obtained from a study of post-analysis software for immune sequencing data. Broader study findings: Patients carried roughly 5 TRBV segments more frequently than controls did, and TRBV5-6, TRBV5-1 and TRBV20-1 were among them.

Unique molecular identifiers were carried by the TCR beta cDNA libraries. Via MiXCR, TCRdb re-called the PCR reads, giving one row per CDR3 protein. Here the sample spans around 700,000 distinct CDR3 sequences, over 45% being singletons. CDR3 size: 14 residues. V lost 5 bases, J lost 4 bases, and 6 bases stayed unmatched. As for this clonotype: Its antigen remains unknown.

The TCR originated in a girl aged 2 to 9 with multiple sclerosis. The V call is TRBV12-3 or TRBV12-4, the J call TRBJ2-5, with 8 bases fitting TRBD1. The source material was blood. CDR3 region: CASSRTGTGETQYF. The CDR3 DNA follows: TGTGCCAGCAGTCGGACAGGGACGGGAGAGACCCAGTACTTC.